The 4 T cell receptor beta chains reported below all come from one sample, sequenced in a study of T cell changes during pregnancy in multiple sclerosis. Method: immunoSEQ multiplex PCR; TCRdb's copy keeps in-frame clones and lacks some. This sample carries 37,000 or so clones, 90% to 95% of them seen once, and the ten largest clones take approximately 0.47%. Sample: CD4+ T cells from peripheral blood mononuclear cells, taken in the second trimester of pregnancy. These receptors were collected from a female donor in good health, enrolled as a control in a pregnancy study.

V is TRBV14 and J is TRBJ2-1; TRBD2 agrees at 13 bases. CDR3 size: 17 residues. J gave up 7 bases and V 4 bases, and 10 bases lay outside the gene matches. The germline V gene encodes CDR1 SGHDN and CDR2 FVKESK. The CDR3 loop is CASSLLAGTSGMNEQFF. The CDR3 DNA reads TGTGCCAGCAGCCTTCTCGCCGGGACTAGCGGGATGAATGAGCAGTTCTTC.

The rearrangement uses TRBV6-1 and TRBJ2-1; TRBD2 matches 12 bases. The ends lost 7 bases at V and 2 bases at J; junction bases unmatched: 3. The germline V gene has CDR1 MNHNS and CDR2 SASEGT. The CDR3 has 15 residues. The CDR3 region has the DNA TGTGCCAGCATTAGACTAGCGGGAGCCTACAATGAGCAGTTCTTC. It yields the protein CASIRLAGAYNEQFF.

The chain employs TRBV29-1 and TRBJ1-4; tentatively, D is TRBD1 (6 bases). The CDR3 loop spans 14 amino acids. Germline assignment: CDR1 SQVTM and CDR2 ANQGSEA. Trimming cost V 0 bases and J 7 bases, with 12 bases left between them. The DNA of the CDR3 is TGCAGCGTTGAAGAGTTGACAGGAGGTGAAAAACTGTTTTTT. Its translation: CSVEELTGGEKLFF.

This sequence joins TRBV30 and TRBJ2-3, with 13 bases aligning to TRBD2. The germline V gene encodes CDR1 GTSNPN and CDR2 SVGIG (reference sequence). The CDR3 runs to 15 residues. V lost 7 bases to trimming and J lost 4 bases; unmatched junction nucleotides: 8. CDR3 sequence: CAYTGLAGSSDTQYF. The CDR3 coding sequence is TGTGCCTACACGGGACTAGCGGGGTCATCAGATACGCAGTATTTT.